Each of the 6 T cell receptor beta chains below was sequenced from the same sample in a study of blood T cell repertoires in COVID-19. The table came from immunoSEQ multiplex PCR; TCRdb's copy has only in-frame clones and leaves some out. The sample yields around 120,000 clones, 87% seen once. What was sequenced was peripheral blood. These TCRs come from a woman in her 70s with acute or convalescent COVID-19.

The V gene is TRBV5-1, the J gene TRBJ2-7, with D perhaps TRBD1 (6 bases). V was clipped by 6 bases and J by 0 bases, with 10 bases between them. This CDR3 is built from 13 residues. Looked up from germline, CDR1 is SGHRS and CDR2 is YFSETQ. CDR3 coding DNA: TGCGCCAGCACCGGGACACCCTCCTACGAGCAGTACTTC. This translates into CASTGTPSYEQYF.

The chain is built from TRBV28 and TRBJ2-2; the D is unclear. The CDR3 loop spans 14 amino acids. Trimming left V 2 bases short and J 2 bases short, with 6 bases between. The germline V gene encodes CDR1 MDHEN and CDR2 SYDVKM. CDR3 DNA sequence: TGTGCCAGCAGTTTAGCAGGCAACACCGGGGAGCTGTTTTTT. This sequence encodes CASSLAGNTGELFF.

V gene TRBV4-1 combines with J gene TRBJ1-6, with D possibly TRBD1 on 5 matching bases. In germline, CDR1 is MGHRA, CDR2 YSYEKL. This CDR3 is built from 14 residues. V gave up 4 bases and J gave up 5 bases, with 9 bases separating them. CDR3 loop: CASSLLRDNSPLHF. In nucleotides, the CDR3 is TGCGCCAGCAGCCTTCTCAGGGATAATTCACCCCTCCACTTT.

The chain couples TRBV6-5 to TRBJ1-1, with D possibly matching TRBD1 (5 bases). In germline, CDR1 is MNHEY, CDR2 SVGAGI. CDR3 length: 13 amino acids. Trimming stripped 6 bases from V and 1 base from J, with 9 bases between. The CDR3 DNA reads TGTGCCAGCAGCCGTACAGGGAACACTGAAGCTTTCTTT. Its protein product is CASSRTGNTEAFF.

The chain couples TRBV29-1 to TRBJ2-7; TRBD1 agrees at 7 bases. J lost 3 bases, V lost 1 base, and 9 bases had no gene match. The CDR3 totals 15 residues. Germline CDR1 reads SQVTM; CDR2 reads ANQGSEA. CDR3 protein: CSVEGPPGQLYEQYF. The DNA for the CDR3 is TGCAGCGTTGAAGGGCCCCCGGGACAGCTCTACGAGCAGTACTTC.

V gene TRBV5-1 combines with J gene TRBJ2-5, with a tentative D call TRBD1 (6 bases). The CDR3 contains 14 residues. CDR1 SGHRS and CDR2 YFSETQ come from the germline V gene. V gave up 1 base and J gave up 1 base, with 8 bases separating them. The CDR3 DNA is TGCGCCAGCAGCTTGCGGACAGCCCAAGAGACCCAGTACTTC. Protein product: CASSLRTAQETQYF.